This entry lists 27 T cell receptor beta chains sequenced from one sample in a study of OX40 agonist ivuxolimab in advanced cancers. TCRdb's copy holds only in-frame clones and misses some; the assay was immunoSEQ multiplex PCR. The sample holds about 86,000 clones, less than 95% seen once. Sequences were derived from CD4+ or CD8+ T cells sorted from blood, sampled in a trial of the OX40 agonist ivuxolimab. The receptors here all came from an adult with an advanced solid tumor such as melanoma, head and neck, liver or kidney cancer.

The CDR3 DNA sequence: TGTGCCAGCAGCGGGGGGAGTGGAGGTACCTACGAGCAGTACTTC. It yields the protein CASSGGSGGTYEQYF. The rearrangement joins TRBV13 to TRBJ2-7, with a weak D call TRBD2 (6 bases). V lost 5 bases to trimming and J lost 2 bases, with 16 bases between them. The CDR3 is 15 residues long. The germline V gene has CDR1 PRHDT and CDR2 FYEKMQ (reference sequence).

This clone was counted a single time. The rearrangement uses TRBV27 and TRBJ2-7; TRBD1 aligns across 7 bases. From germline, CDR1 is MNHEY and CDR2 SMNVEV (reference sequence). V was pared by 6 bases and J by 3 bases, with 8 bases of the junction left unmatched. This CDR3 is 14 amino acids long. This CDR3 is CASSPQGPDYEQYF. DNA for the CDR3: TGTGCCAGCAGCCCACAGGGGCCGGACTACGAGCAGTACTTC.

V usage is TRBV5-1 and J usage is TRBJ2-5; 11 bases agree with TRBD2. V shed 2 bases, J shed 5 bases, and the junction held 8 bases outside the gene matches. The length of the CDR3 is 16 residues. CDR1 and CDR2 from the germline V gene are SGHRS and YFSETQ. CDR3 residues: CASSFIAGGPGETQYF. The CDR3 nucleotides are TGCGCCAGCAGCTTCATAGCGGGAGGGCCCGGGGAGACCCAGTACTTC.

The chain is built from TRBV9 and TRBJ1-2; 9 positions agree with TRBD1. Trimming cost V 3 bases and J 3 bases; bases outside gene matches: 6. The CDR3 totals 15 residues. Per germline, CDR1 SGDLS and CDR2 YYNGEE. CDR3 nucleotides: TGTGCCAGCAGCGAGGACAGGGGCGCGGACTATGGCTACACCTTC. Translating gives CASSEDRGADYGYTF.

V usage is TRBV7-9 and J usage is TRBJ2-3; 7 nucleotides line up with TRBD2. CDR1 SEHNR and CDR2 FQNEAQ come from the germline V gene (reference sequence). V lost 6 bases, J lost 1 base, and 10 bases stayed unmatched. The CDR3 is 16 amino acids. DNA of the CDR3: TGTGCCAGCAGTCCCCTCATGGGGAGGGGCACAGATACGCAGTATTTT. This translates into CASSPLMGRGTDTQYF.

This clone was seen a single time. The gene calls are TRBV7-6 and TRBJ2-1; D may be TRBD2 (6 bases). Germline V CDR1 and CDR2: SGHVS, FNYEAQ. This CDR3 contains 15 residues. V was shortened by 4 bases and J by 9 bases, with 19 bases between the two germline ends. The CDR3 DNA reads as TGTGCCAGCAGCTCACCGGGCCAAATGGGGGGTGAGCAGTTCTTC. Translated: CASSSPGQMGGEQFF.

In its sample, this clone was seen once. V is TRBV4-1 and J is TRBJ2-5, with TRBD2 matching 8 bases. Germline loops: CDR1 MGHRA, CDR2 YSYEKL. Trimming took 3 bases from V and 4 from J; bases not matched to a gene: 10. The CDR3 is 16 residues long. DNA for the CDR3: TGCGCCAGCAGCCACAGCGGGAGCCCCAGTGTAGAGACCCAGTACTTC. Its protein product is CASSHSGSPSVETQYF.

This chain uses TRBV27 with TRBJ2-1; a weak D match, TRBD1 (5 bases). Per germline, CDR1 MNHEY and CDR2 SMNVEV (reference sequence). Trimming took off 0 bases at V and 2 bases at J, with 11 bases between the two ends. This CDR3 region has 16 residues. CDR3 region: CASSLSPQGPYNEQFF. In nucleotides, the CDR3 is TGTGCCAGCAGTTTATCCCCTCAGGGCCCCTACAATGAGCAGTTCTTC.

This chain's CDR3 is CASSEEGIRAAANYGYTF. CDR3 coding DNA: TGTGCCAGCAGTGAAGAGGGGATAAGGGCAGCAGCTAACTATGGCTACACCTTC. The chain employs TRBV6-1 and TRBJ1-2; a weak D match, TRBD1 (5 bases). The V gene lost 1 base and the J gene lost 0 bases, with 18 bases spanning the gap. The germline V gene has CDR1 MNHNS and CDR2 SASEGT. The CDR3 runs 18 residues.

The CDR3 DNA follows: TGTGCCTGGAGTAGACTAGCGGGAGCGTATGAGCAGTACTTC. Translation: CAWSRLAGAYEQYF. The chain uses TRBV30 and TRBJ2-7; 12 bases are a match to TRBD2. CDR3 size: 14 residues. The germline gives CDR1 GTSNPN, CDR2 SVGIG (reference sequence). The V and J ends lost 2 bases and 7 bases, in that order; junction bases with no gene match: 6. The complete variable domain, with remaining parts taken from reference TRBV30 and TRBJ2-7, reads SQTIHQWPATLVQPVGSPLSLECTVEGTSNPNLYWYRQAAGRGLQLLFYSVGIGQISSEVPQNLSASRPQDRQFILSSKKLLLSDSGFYLCAWSRLAGAYEQYFGPGTRLTVT.

The chain couples TRBV10-3 to TRBJ2-2; 9 nucleotides match TRBD2. From germline, CDR1 is ENHRY and CDR2 SYGVKD. The V segment lost 8 bases and the J segment 3 bases; nucleotides outside the gene matches: 4. The CDR3 has 14 residues. The DNA for the CDR3 is TGTGCCATCCGTAGCGGGAGCGACACCGGGGAGCTGTTTTTT. Translated, it gives CAIRSGSDTGELFF.

This clone was counted a few times. The chain combines TRBV30 with TRBJ1-1; D call uncertain. Looked up from germline, CDR1 is GTSNPN and CDR2 is SVGIG (reference sequence). Deletions cut 4 bases from V and 7 bases from J, with 13 bases between. CDR3 size: 12 residues. In nucleotides, the CDR3 is TGTGCCTGGACTAAATCGGGTAATGAAGCTTTCTTT. Translating gives CAWTKSGNEAFF.

This sequence joins TRBV7-2 and TRBJ2-7, with 7 bases lining up with TRBD2. Germline V gene lookup returns CDR1 SGHTA and CDR2 FQGNSA. The CDR3 loop spans 15 amino acids. The V segment lost 2 bases and the J segment 3 bases; nucleotides outside the gene matches: 7. The CDR3 coding sequence is TGTGCCAGCAGCTTATGGCCTAGCGGCGGCTACGAGCAGTACTTC. It translates to CASSLWPSGGYEQYF.

The chain has TRBV11-2 and TRBJ2-7, with a tentative D call TRBD2 (6 bases). In germline, CDR1 is SGHAT, CDR2 FQNNGV. The ends were cut back, 1 base at V and 1 base at J, with 14 bases in the middle. This CDR3 has 16 amino acids. The CDR3 DNA reads TGTGCCAGCAGCTTAGTGAGGACTACTGGTTCCTACGAGCAGTACTTC. Encoded protein: CASSLVRTTGSYEQYF.

This clone was seen a single time. V is TRBV21-1 and J is TRBJ2-1; TRBD2 was called by the table and not checked on the DNA. TRBV21-1 has pseudogene status. The CDR3 length is 14 residues. The CDR3 here is CAPSESREENEQFF. In DNA, the CDR3 is TGTGCCCCGAGCGAATCCCGGGAGGAGAATGAGCAGTTCTTC.

The genes are TRBV19 and TRBJ1-2, with 9 bases lining up with TRBD1. Germline CDR1 reads LNHDA; CDR2 reads SQIVND (reference sequence). The CDR3 length is 13 residues. The junction had 6 bases not matched to a gene; V was cut back by 6 bases and J by 7 bases. Here the CDR3 reads CASSEDRGGGYTF. As DNA, the CDR3 is TGTGCCAGTAGCGAAGACAGGGGGGGTGGCTACACCTTC.

The genes are TRBV29-1 and TRBJ2-6; D call uncertain. The V gene's germline CDR1 is SQVTM and CDR2 ANQGSEA. The germline V and J ends were trimmed by 4 bases and 0 bases, with 4 bases remaining between them. The CDR3 spans 13 residues. CDR3 in amino acids: CSVGPSGANVLTF. CDR3 nucleotide sequence: TGCAGCGTTGGTCCCTCTGGGGCCAACGTCCTGACTTTC. Together with reference TRBV29-1 and TRBJ2-6, the CDR3 gives the full variable domain: SAVISQKPSRDICQRGTSLTIQCQVDSQVTMMFWYRQQPGQSLTLIATANQGSEATYESGFVIDKFPISRPNLTFSTLTVSNMSPEDSSIYLCSVGPSGANVLTFGAGSRLTVL.

This clone was seen a single time. The chain is built from TRBV7-8 and TRBJ1-5; D is undetermined. The CDR3 covers 14 residues. The V gene's germline CDR1 is SGHVS and CDR2 FQNEAQ. V lost 1 base and J lost 1, with 5 bases in between. CDR3 nucleotides: TGTGCCAGCAGCTTAGGACTGAGCAATCAGCCCCAGCATTTT. Translating gives CASSLGLSNQPQHF.

J is TRBJ2-2 and V is TRBV13; a possible D gene is TRBD2 (6 bases). This CDR3 has 14 amino acids. CDR1 is PRHDT and CDR2 is FYEKMQ in the germline V gene (reference sequence). Trimming took 7 bases from V and 5 from J, leaving 14 bases between them. The CDR3 sequence is CASKGLLTTGELFF. The DNA for the CDR3 is TGTGCCAGCAAGGGACTCCTAACAACCGGGGAGCTGTTTTTT.

V usage is TRBV10-3 and J usage is TRBJ1-3; no firm D call. This CDR3 contains 12 residues. Germline assignment: CDR1 ENHRY and CDR2 SYGVKD. V was clipped by 7 bases and J by 4 bases, with 8 bases between them. The CDR3 sequence is CAITEKGNTIYF. CDR3 sequence (DNA): TGTGCCATCACCGAGAAAGGAAACACCATATATTTT.

This chain uses TRBV27 with TRBJ2-1; unclear D gene. The CDR3 contains 13 residues. Germline V lookup: CDR1 MNHEY, CDR2 SMNVEV (reference sequence). V lost 6 bases to trimming and J lost 9 bases, with 15 bases between them. This CDR3 is CASSPKVQSEQFF. In nucleotides, the CDR3 is TGTGCCAGCAGCCCAAAGGTTCAGAGTGAGCAGTTCTTC.

This chain links TRBV9 with TRBJ2-1, with TRBD2 matching over 8 bases. V was pared by 2 bases and J by 8 bases, with 3 bases of the junction left unmatched. Germline assignment: CDR1 SGDLS and CDR2 YYNGEE. The length of the CDR3 is 13 residues. Here the CDR3 DNA reads TGTGCCAGCAGCGTTCAAGCGGGAGATGAGCAGTTCTTC. Its protein product is CASSVQAGDEQFF.

This chain links TRBV6-5 with TRBJ2-7; 9 nucleotides match TRBD1. Germline CDR1 reads MNHEY; CDR2 reads SVGAGI. The CDR3 spans 15 residues. The V and J ends lost 2 bases and 7 bases, in that order; junction bases with no gene match: 9. The DNA of the CDR3 is TGTGCCAGCAGTTACCGGGGACAGGGATATAGGGAGCAGTACTTC. Translated: CASSYRGQGYREQYF.

The chain couples TRBV28 to TRBJ2-7; 8 bases are shared with TRBD1. This CDR3 is 15 amino acids long. CDR1 MDHEN and CDR2 SYDVKM come from the germline V gene. V shed 7 bases and J 5 bases; nucleotides not matched to a gene: 13. The CDR3 DNA sequence: TGTGCCAGCACCCTAGGGCCGGACAGGGTTGACGAGCAGTACTTC. Translating it yields CASTLGPDRVDEQYF. Based on the CDR3 plus reference TRBV28 and TRBJ2-7, the full variable domain is DVKVTQSSRYLVKRTGEKVFLECVQDMDHENMFWYRQDPGLGLRLIYFSYDVKMKEKGDIPEGYSVSREKKERFSLILESASTNQTSMYLCASTLGPDRVDEQYFGPGTRLTVT.

This sequence joins TRBV5-6 and TRBJ2-5; 9 positions agree with TRBD2. The CDR3 loop spans 15 amino acids. CDR1 is SGHDT, CDR2 YYEEEE, per germline. J was trimmed by 6 bases and V by 1 base; bases with no gene match: 7. CDR3 protein: CASSLLIAGVKTQYF. CDR3 nucleotide sequence: TGTGCCAGCAGCTTGTTGATAGCGGGAGTTAAGACCCAGTACTTC.

The chain is built from TRBV7-9 and TRBJ2-7, with TRBD1 matching over 7 bases. The germline gives CDR1 SEHNR, CDR2 FQNEAQ (reference sequence). The trim removed 4 bases at V and 5 bases at J, leaving 8 bases unmatched. This CDR3 contains 14 residues. DNA of the CDR3: TGTGCCAGCAGCTCCGGGACAGCCCACAACGAGCAGTACTTC. Translated: CASSSGTAHNEQYF.

The chain is built from TRBV5-1 and TRBJ2-2, with unresolved D. Germline assignment: CDR1 SGHRS and CDR2 YFSETQ. V shed 0 bases and J shed 1 base, with 7 bases lying between them. The CDR3 is made up of 15 amino acids. CDR3 region: CASSLGGGNTGELFF. Written as DNA, the CDR3 is TGCGCCAGCAGCTTGGGAGGCGGGAACACCGGGGAGCTGTTTTTT.